This TCR beta chain was documented in a study of blood T cell repertoires in COVID-19. Authors' processing steps: How many nucleated cells were present was estimated from reference gene primer amplification. Data came from immunoSEQ multiplex PCR; TCRdb stores just in-frame clones and leaves some out. From that table come the V and J calls and clone size; the DNA was used to work out D and trimming. This table has roughly 170,000 clones, 80% to 90% appearing once. CDR3 length: 18 amino acids. Unmatched junction bases numbered 14, after V lost 3 bases and J lost 4 bases. In germline, CDR1 is MNHNS, CDR2 SASEGT. The table lists this clone with a few counts.

The genes are TRBV6-1 and TRBJ2-1, with 8 bases aligning to TRBD2. The receptor's source is a man in his 70s with active or convalescent COVID-19. Sequencing was carried out using peripheral blood. The CDR3 DNA reads as TGTGCCAGCAGTGACGCCGTATCTTCGGGACTAGTGTACAATGAGCAGTTCTTC. It specifies CASSDAVSSGLVYNEQFF.